This entry describes one TCR beta chain. Everyone who took part was roughly 18 to 89 years old, and they came from some 23 US areas. Recovered status applied to Cohort 3 donors who had two consecutive negative PCRs. It also applied to those with clearance or with symptom resolution. The protocol was immunoSEQ multiplex PCR, while the TCRdb copy is restricted to in-frame clones and leaves out a portion. The sample contains a few hundred thousand clones, around 89% of which appear only once. This specimen comes from a study of blood T cell repertoires in COVID-19. The CDR3 has 14 residues. V lost 10 bases and J lost 7; bases outside the gene matches: 10. The germline V gene encodes CDR1 MDHEN and CDR2 SYDVKM.

This clonotype originated in a woman in her 40s who had recovered from COVID-19. The sample taken for sequencing was PBMCs or T cells enriched from blood (not recorded which). The rearrangement links TRBV28 to TRBJ1-4; 9 bases match TRBD1. In nucleotides, the CDR3 is TGTGCCACCTCGACAGGGGGATGGGGTGAAAAACTGTTTTTT. This encodes CATSTGGWGEKLFF.